This T cell receptor beta chain was profiled in a study of T cell responses to AZD1222 COVID-19 vaccine. Overall study findings and caveats: It was only after the peak T cell response that any repertoires were sampled. Vaccine-associated CD4 TCRs ranged over spike, dominating at 160-218 and 743-854. Only five or six individuals given AZD1222 were seropositive at baseline.

In the case of this clone: Antigen: not known.

Pooled together were second doses at about 4 or about 12 weeks. With 7 bases removed from V and 0 bases from J, the gap between germline ends came to 10 bases. CDR1 and CDR2 (germline): SGHTA, FQGNSA. The CDR3 loop spans 15 amino acids. Here immunoSEQ multiplex PCR was the method, and the copy in TCRdb shows in-frame clones only, minus some. The sample comprises 150,000 to 200,000 clones, 85% to 95% of which are singletons, and approximately 4.6% rests with the top ten. The TCR was taken from an adult who received the AZD1222 COVID-19 vaccine. The source was peripheral blood, collected 28 days after the second AZD1222 dose. J is TRBJ2-6 and V is TRBV7-2; a weak D match, TRBD1 (6 bases). CDR3 residues: CASTGANSGANVLTF. As DNA, the CDR3 is TGTGCCAGCACAGGGGCTAACTCTGGGGCCAACGTCCTGACTTTC.